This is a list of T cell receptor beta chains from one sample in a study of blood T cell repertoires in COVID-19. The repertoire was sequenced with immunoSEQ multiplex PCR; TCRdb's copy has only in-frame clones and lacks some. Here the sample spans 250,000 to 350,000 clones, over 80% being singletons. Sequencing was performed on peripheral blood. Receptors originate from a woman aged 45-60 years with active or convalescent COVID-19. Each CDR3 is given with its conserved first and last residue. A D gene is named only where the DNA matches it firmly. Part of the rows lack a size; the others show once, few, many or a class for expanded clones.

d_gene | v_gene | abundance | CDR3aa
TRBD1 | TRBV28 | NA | CASSSPGQGGGYTF
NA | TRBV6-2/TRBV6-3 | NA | CASSGLGLLGVEDTQYF
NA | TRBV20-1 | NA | CSARGPRELFF
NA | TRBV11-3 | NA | CASSWSGEYEQYF
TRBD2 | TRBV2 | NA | CASGRTSGVETQYF
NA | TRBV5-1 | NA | CASSLEVLNTEAFF
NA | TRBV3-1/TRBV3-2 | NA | CASSQGFRVDEQYF
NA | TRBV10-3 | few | CAISAGTDTQYF
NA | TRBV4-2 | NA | CASSQDGARNEKLFF
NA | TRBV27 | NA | CASSSLSGINYGYTF
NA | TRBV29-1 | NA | CSVEKSSYNEQFF
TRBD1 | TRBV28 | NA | CASRPGTAHTEAFF
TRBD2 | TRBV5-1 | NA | CASSLAGGQETQYF
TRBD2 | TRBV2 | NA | CATGTSGKKNEQFF
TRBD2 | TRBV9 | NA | CASTPSGLADHEQYF
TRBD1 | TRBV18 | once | CASSPRQGANLYGYTF
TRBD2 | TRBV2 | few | CASSARTSGGGDEQFF
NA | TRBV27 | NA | CASSRGGSSGNTIYF
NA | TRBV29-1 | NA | CSVEGLEETQYF
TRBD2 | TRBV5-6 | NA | CASSLPSYPGLAVDNEQFF
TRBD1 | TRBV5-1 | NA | CASSPRRDSPYEQYF
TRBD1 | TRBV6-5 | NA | CASSIRLTGIGEAFF
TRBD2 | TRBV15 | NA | CATSRGLAGGTDTQYF
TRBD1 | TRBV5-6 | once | CASSLTGVIYGYTF
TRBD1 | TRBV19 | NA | CASRMTGGASGYTF
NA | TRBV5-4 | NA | CASSSGLDYGYTF
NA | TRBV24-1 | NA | CATSDFGGRLFF
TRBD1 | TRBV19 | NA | CASSPQTGKNEQYF
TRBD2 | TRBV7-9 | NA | CASSRGVAGGPGTDTQYF
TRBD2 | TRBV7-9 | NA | CASSLGGRNTDTQYF
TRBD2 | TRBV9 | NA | CASSVRAGIGLAGGKSYNEQFF
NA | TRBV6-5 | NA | CARATRRYTQYF
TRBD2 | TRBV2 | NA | CASIMGSGTMNEQFF
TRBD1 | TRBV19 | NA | CATRTGGTRNSPLHF